These 28 T cell receptor beta chains came from one sample sequenced in a study of OX40 agonist ivuxolimab in advanced cancers. The assay was immunoSEQ multiplex PCR, and TCRdb's table has in-frame clones only and misses some. The sample lists fewer than 45,000 clones, 80% to 90% seen once, with under 0.7% in the top ten. Sequencing was performed on CD4+ or CD8+ T cells sorted from blood, taken in a trial of the OX40 agonist ivuxolimab. These TCRs come from an adult with an advanced solid tumor such as melanoma, head and neck, liver or kidney cancer.

V gene TRBV5-1 combines with J gene TRBJ2-2; TRBD1 matches at 10 bases. This CDR3 has 15 residues. The V and J ends lost 4 bases and 6 bases, in that order; junction bases with no gene match: 6. CDR1 is SGHRS and CDR2 is YFSETQ in the germline V gene. The CDR3 sequence is CASSARDRGAGELFF. The CDR3 DNA is TGCGCCAGCAGCGCCCGGGACAGGGGTGCCGGGGAGCTGTTTTTT.

This clone showed up just a few times. The chain has TRBV2 and TRBJ1-2, with D unresolved. Germline V gene lookup returns CDR1 SNHLY and CDR2 FYNNEI. The ends were cut back, 6 bases at V and 5 bases at J, with 13 bases in the middle. The CDR3 spans 13 residues. CDR3 residues: CASSADGGYGYTF. CDR3 nucleotides: TGTGCCAGCAGCGCTGACGGAGGATATGGCTACACCTTC. Full variable domain (outside the CDR3, taken from reference TRBV2 and TRBJ1-2): EPEVTQTPSHQVTQMGQEVILRCVPISNHLYFYWYRQILGQKVEFLVSFYNNEISEKSEIFDDQFSVERPDGSNFTLKIRSTKLEDSAMYFCASSADGGYGYTFGSGTRLTVV.

This clone was recorded a few times. The CDR3 DNA is TGTGCCAGCAGTTACTCAGGGGAACAGCCCCAGCATTTT. Its protein is CASSYSGEQPQHF. The chain links TRBV6-5 to TRBJ1-5, with D tentatively TRBD1 (5 bases). This CDR3 has 13 amino acids. Germline assignment: CDR1 MNHEY and CDR2 SVGAGI. With 0 bases removed from V and 7 bases from J, the gap between germline ends came to 7 bases.

The J gene is TRBJ1-1, the V gene TRBV11-2; D gene uncertain. Germline CDR1 SGHAT, CDR2 FQNNGV. V was cut by 5 bases and J by 7 bases, with 14 bases left in between. The CDR3 loop spans 13 amino acids. CDR3 nucleotide sequence: TGTGCCAGCAGCCCCTTGGGATACGGTGAAGCTTTCTTT. This codes for CASSPLGYGEAFF.

The V and J genes are TRBV9 and TRBJ1-3; D unclear. The V end was cut by 0 bases, the J end by 0 bases, with 10 bases between. Germline CDR1 SGDLS, CDR2 YYNGEE. The CDR3 extends over 16 amino acids. This CDR3 is CASSVGEGFSGNTIYF. The CDR3 DNA sequence: TGTGCCAGCAGCGTAGGAGAGGGATTCTCTGGAAACACCATATATTTT.

This sequence joins TRBV6-5 and TRBJ2-4, with D uncertain. V shed 6 bases and J shed 1 base, with 7 bases lying between them. The CDR3 loop spans 13 amino acids. Germline CDR1 MNHEY, CDR2 SVGAGI. CDR3 amino acids: CASSPPAKNIQYF. CDR3 DNA: TGTGCCAGCAGCCCCCCGGCCAAAAACATTCAGTACTTC.

The chain has TRBV5-4 and TRBJ2-3; 12 nucleotides agree with TRBD1. CDR1 SGHNT and CDR2 YYREEE come from the germline V gene (reference sequence). V shed 0 bases and J 5 bases; nucleotides not matched to a gene: 7. This CDR3 contains 17 residues. CDR3 in DNA: TGTGCCAGCAGCTTGGGAGGGACAGGGGGCGCTAAAGATACGCAGTATTTT. Amino acid sequence: CASSLGGTGGAKDTQYF.

The CDR3 protein is CASTVTASNYGYTF. DNA for the CDR3: TGTGCCAGCACAGTCACGGCCTCGAACTATGGCTACACCTTC. J is TRBJ1-2 and V is TRBV5-8, with D hard to call. Between the trimmed V and J ends, which lost 6 bases and 2 bases, there was a span of 14 bases. The germline CDR1 and CDR2 sequences are SGHTS and YDEGEE. This CDR3 comprises 14 residues. Full variable domain (outside the CDR3, taken from reference TRBV5-8 and TRBJ1-2): EAGVTQSPTHLIKTRGQQATLRCSPISGHTSVYWYQQALGLGLQFLLWYDEGEERNRGNFPPRFSGRQFPNYSSELNVNALELEDSALYLCASTVTASNYGYTFGSGTRLTVV.

This chain connects TRBV5-8 to TRBJ1-4, with a tentative D call TRBD1 (5 bases). Trimming took 2 bases from V and 13 from J, leaving 9 bases between them. The germline V gene encodes CDR1 SGHTS and CDR2 YDEGEE. The CDR3 contains 11 residues. CDR3 bases: TGTGCCAGCAGCTTTCTACAGGCACTGTTTTTT. Its protein is CASSFLQALFF. Complete variable domain (other parts from reference TRBV5-8 and TRBJ1-4): EAGVTQSPTHLIKTRGQQATLRCSPISGHTSVYWYQQALGLGLQFLLWYDEGEERNRGNFPPRFSGRQFPNYSSELNVNALELEDSALYLCASSFLQALFFGSGTQLSVL.

The chain has TRBV30 and TRBJ1-1; D remains ambiguous. Between the trimmed V and J ends, which lost 1 base and 7 bases, there was a span of 10 bases. The CDR3 loop spans 12 amino acids. Germline V CDR1 and CDR2: GTSNPN, SVGIG (reference sequence). CDR3 DNA sequence: TGTGCCTGGAGTGATTTGGTCGGTGAAGCTTTCTTT. Translation gives CAWSDLVGEAFF.

The chain combines TRBV5-1 with TRBJ1-1; tentatively, D is TRBD1 (6 bases). The CDR3 has 14 residues. CDR1 is SGHRS and CDR2 is YFSETQ in the germline V gene. Trimming left V 4 bases short and J 5 bases short, with 15 bases between. The CDR3 spells CASSLTQQGTEAFF. The CDR3 bases are TGCGCCAGCAGCCTGACCCAGCAGGGGACTGAAGCTTTCTTT.

The V call is TRBV5-1, the J call TRBJ2-7; D gene ambiguous. The V end lost 0 bases, the J end lost 2 bases, and 9 bases lay between the germline ends. There are 14 residues in the CDR3. Germline lookup yields CDR1 SGHRS and CDR2 YFSETQ. CDR3 sequence reads: CASSLGRWPYEQYF. Written as DNA, the CDR3 is TGCGCCAGCAGCTTGGGACGGTGGCCCTACGAGCAGTACTTC.

V usage is TRBV4-2 and J usage is TRBJ2-5; tentative D call: TRBD2 (7 bases). The V gene's germline CDR1 is LGHNA and CDR2 YNFKEQ. The germline V and J ends were trimmed by 0 bases and 5 bases, with 16 bases remaining between them. This CDR3 region has 16 residues. The CDR3 sequence is CASSQEGAGATETQYF. In DNA form, the CDR3 reads TGTGCCAGCAGCCAAGAAGGCGCGGGGGCGACGGAGACCCAGTACTTC.

The sample holds one count of this clone. J is TRBJ1-4 and V is TRBV5-6, with D unresolved. The CDR3 has 14 residues. With 4 bases removed from V and 2 bases from J, the gap between germline ends came to 9 bases. From germline, CDR1 is SGHDT and CDR2 YYEEEE. CDR3 sequence reads: CASSPGRTNEKLFF. CDR3 DNA sequence: TGTGCCAGCAGCCCCGGCCGGACTAATGAAAAACTGTTTTTT.

The V and J genes are TRBV10-3 and TRBJ2-5; D uncertain. The germline gives CDR1 ENHRY, CDR2 SYGVKD. This CDR3 contains 12 residues. The V end was cut by 6 bases, the J end by 11 bases, with 16 bases between. Written as DNA, the CDR3 is TGTGCCATCAGCCCCGCCGCCCCTGAGCAGTACTTC. Encoded protein: CAISPAAPEQYF.

This chain joins TRBV10-3 and TRBJ1-2, with 7 bases that match TRBD1. Germline V CDR1 and CDR2: ENHRY, SYGVKD. The V gene end was trimmed by 3 bases and the J gene end by 0 bases; junction bases not matched to a gene: 4. The CDR3 length is 15 residues. The CDR3 DNA reads as TGTGCCATCAGTGATAAGGGACAGACTAACTATGGCTACACCTTC. Amino acids: CAISDKGQTNYGYTF.

The J gene is TRBJ1-1, the V gene TRBV7-3, with TRBD1 identical over 8 bases. Germline V gives CDR1 SGHTA, CDR2 FQGTGA. This CDR3 is built from 15 residues. The V segment lost 6 bases and the J segment 5 bases; nucleotides outside the gene matches: 11. The CDR3 DNA sequence: TGTGCCAGCAGTTCCTCAGGGGGCGCAGTTACTGAAGCTTTCTTT. Translating gives CASSSSGGAVTEAFF.

This chain's CDR3 is CASSQDRGRVAYEQYF. In DNA form, the CDR3 reads TGCGCCAGCAGCCAAGATCGGGGCAGGGTGGCCTACGAGCAGTACTTC. This rearrangement joins TRBV4-3 to TRBJ2-7; D assignment may be TRBD1 or TRBD2 (5 bases each). CDR3 length: 16 amino acids. The V end was cut by 0 bases, the J end by 2 bases, with 14 bases between. In germline, CDR1 is LGHNA, CDR2 YSLEER.

V is TRBV7-9 and J is TRBJ1-1; maybe TRBD1 (5 bases). Trimming took 5 bases from V and 4 from J, leaving 14 bases between them. Germline V gives CDR1 SEHNR, CDR2 FQNEAQ (reference sequence). The CDR3 is 14 residues long. The DNA for the CDR3 is TGTGCCAGCAGCACCCGGCAGGGATCCACTGAAGCTTTCTTT. Encoded protein: CASSTRQGSTEAFF.

This chain uses TRBV6-5 with TRBJ1-1, with 7 bases matching TRBD1. J lost 11 bases, V lost 0 bases, and 9 bases had no gene match. Germline V CDR1 and CDR2: MNHEY, SVGAGI. The CDR3 has 14 amino acids. CDR3 sequence: CASSYSSDRLAAFF. CDR3 coding DNA: TGTGCCAGCAGTTACTCGTCGGACAGGCTCGCCGCTTTCTTT.

This chain connects TRBV11-3 to TRBJ2-1; 8 bases are a match to TRBD1. Germline CDR1 and CDR2: SGHNT and YENEEA. This CDR3 contains 18 residues. The junction had 18 bases not matched to a gene; V was cut back by 5 bases and J by 6 bases. The CDR3 region is CASSQSLTWDRLGNEQFF. The CDR3 DNA follows: TGTGCCAGCAGCCAGAGCCTCACCTGGGACAGGCTCGGCAATGAGCAGTTCTTC.

The V and J genes are TRBV29-1 and TRBJ2-7; 8 bases line up with TRBD2. Germline CDR1 SQVTM, CDR2 ANQGSEA. V lost 7 bases, J lost 3 bases, and 8 bases stayed unmatched. The CDR3 is made up of 13 amino acids. In nucleotides, the CDR3 is TGCAGCGCCAAAGGCGGGGGGAGCTACGAGCAGTACTTC. This gives the protein CSAKGGGSYEQYF.

V usage is TRBV6-1 and J usage is TRBJ1-5, with D tentatively TRBD1 (5 bases). This CDR3 is 13 amino acids long. V was trimmed by 5 bases and J by 4 bases, leaving 9 bases between them. The germline V gene has CDR1 MNHNS and CDR2 SASEGT. CDR3 region: CASSNRINQPQHF. CDR3 in DNA: TGTGCCAGCAGTAACAGGATAAATCAGCCCCAGCATTTT.

V gene TRBV9 combines with J gene TRBJ2-2; possibly TRBD1 for D (6 bases). The CDR3 runs to 16 residues. The germline CDR1 and CDR2 sequences are SGDLS and YYNGEE. V was shortened by 4 bases and J by 2 bases, with 15 bases between the two germline ends. CDR3 sequence (DNA): TGTGCCAGCAGCCCCCGGACAGCTGAAAACACCGGGGAGCTGTTTTTT. It translates to CASSPRTAENTGELFF.

The genes are TRBV5-8 and TRBJ2-1; 15 bases map to TRBD2. Trimming cost V 4 bases and J 7 bases; bases outside gene matches: 6. CDR3 length: 16 amino acids. CDR1 SGHTS and CDR2 YDEGEE come from the germline V gene. CDR3 amino acids: CASSMGLAGGRNEQFF. The CDR3 DNA sequence: TGTGCCAGCAGCATGGGACTAGCGGGGGGTAGGAATGAGCAGTTCTTC.

The chain combines TRBV6-5 with TRBJ1-1, with D unresolved. This CDR3 comprises 15 residues. Trimming removed 2 bases at V and 5 bases at J, with 15 bases between. CDR1 and CDR2 from the germline V gene are MNHEY and SVGAGI. The DNA for the CDR3 is TGTGCCAGCAGTTACCAGGTGGCAGAAAGGACTGAAGCTTTCTTT. It codes for CASSYQVAERTEAFF.

A note on this clone: This same CDR3 is encoded by further DNA sequences in the sample. The V and J genes are TRBV2 and TRBJ1-4, with D tentatively TRBD1 (6 bases). Germline lookup yields CDR1 SNHLY and CDR2 FYNNEI. This CDR3 is 14 amino acids long. V was pared by 7 bases and J by 6 bases, with 15 bases between. CDR3 in DNA: TGTGCCAGCACGGGGGGGCTAGGGGATGAAAAACTGTTTTTT. It is translated as CASTGGLGDEKLFF.

The V gene is TRBV2, the J gene TRBJ2-1; TRBD1 might be the D (5 bases). V lost 8 bases and J lost 5, with 10 bases in between. Germline CDR1 reads SNHLY; CDR2 reads FYNNEI. The CDR3 runs to 12 residues. CDR3 in amino acids: CASADNNNEQFF. In DNA, the CDR3 is TGTGCCAGCGCGGACAACAACAATGAGCAGTTCTTC.